This T cell receptor beta chain was retrieved from a study of blood T cells in healthy people across ages. Unmatched junction bases numbered 10, after V lost 5 bases and J lost 0 bases. The CDR3 spans 16 residues. CDR1 and CDR2 (germline): LGHNA, YNFKEQ. Combining a sample-barcoded 5' primer with a J-beta primer mix, a second PCR ran for roughly 7 to 12 cycles. MiXCR was run by TCRdb on the 5' RACE reads, yielding one entry per CDR3 protein. The table has approximately 800,000 distinct CDR3 sequences, 20% to 30% seen once. In addition, the sample was reused for a study of T cells of mothers and their children.

This sequence joins TRBV4-2 and TRBJ2-7; TRBD2 agrees at 7 bases. The TCR originated in a boy younger than 18 in good health. Sequenced sample: blood. CDR3: CASSLDPGGGSYEQYF. The CDR3 region has the DNA TGTGCCAGCAGCTTGGATCCCGGCGGGGGCTCCTACGAGCAGTACTTC.